These 21 T cell receptor beta chains share one sample of origin, sequenced in a study of breast tumors, draining lymph nodes, adjacent tissues. The lymph nodes were axillary draining lymph nodes from breast cancer patients. TCRdb independently ran MiXCR on the multiplex PCR reads; one entry per CDR3 protein. The sample carries around 120,000 distinct CDR3 sequences, 15% to 20% recorded once. What was sequenced was axillary lymph node tissue. These receptors all stem from a female donor with breast cancer. Some clones in this sample may be carry-over from other donors' samples.

This clonotype showed up many times. This sequence joins TRBV10-3 and TRBJ2-1, with 10 bases aligning to TRBD2. With 10 bases clipped from V and 7 bases from J, the junction kept 10 bases outside the gene matches. The CDR3 extends over 14 amino acids. CDR1 and CDR2 (germline): ENHRY, SYGVKD. Here the CDR3 reads CATRTSGPGNEQFF. CDR3 sequence (DNA): TGTGCCACTCGGACTAGCGGCCCGGGGAATGAGCAGTTCTTC.

This clonotype was picked up many times. The chain carries TRBV7-6 and TRBJ1-5; no clear D gene. Trimming took 1 base from V and 6 from J, leaving 7 bases between them. The CDR3 sequence is 13 residues long. The V gene's germline CDR1 is SGHVS and CDR2 FNYEAQ. The CDR3 reads CASSLERTQPQHF. As DNA, the CDR3 is TGTGCCAGCAGCTTAGAGAGGACTCAGCCCCAGCATTTT.

This clonotype appeared many times. The CDR3 DNA follows: TGTGCCAGCAGCTTGGCTCAGGGCGAGGTCTATGGCTACACCTTC. Residues: CASSLAQGEVYGYTF. The rearrangement uses TRBV7-9 and TRBJ1-2; D perhaps matches TRBD1 (5 bases). CDR1 and CDR2 from the germline V gene are SEHNR and FQNEAQ (reference sequence). The CDR3 has 15 amino acids. Trimming shortened V by 3 bases and J by 4 bases, and 15 bases separated the two germline ends.

This clonotype has at least ten counts. CDR3 sequence reads: CASSQRTRQETQYF. Here the CDR3 DNA reads TGTGCCAGCAGCCAACGGACTCGTCAAGAGACCCAGTACTTC. The chain couples TRBV13 to TRBJ2-5, with a possible D match to TRBD2 (5 bases). Germline V gene data show CDR1 as PRHDT and CDR2 as FYEKMQ (reference sequence). The length of the CDR3 is 14 residues. Trimming shortened V by 5 bases and J by 2 bases, and 12 bases separated the two germline ends.

This clonotype came up many times. This rearrangement joins TRBV11-2 to TRBJ2-5; TRBD2 matches at 8 bases. The CDR3 sequence is 14 residues long. Germline CDR1 and CDR2: SGHAT and FQNNGV. V lost 5 bases and J lost 5; bases outside the gene matches: 7. Here the CDR3 reads CASSPRGGWETQYF. For the CDR3, the DNA is TGTGCCAGCAGCCCGCGCGGGGGGTGGGAGACCCAGTACTTC.

In this sample, this clonotype turned up many times. The chain carries TRBV27 and TRBJ2-7, with 7 bases fitting TRBD1. The germline CDR1 and CDR2 sequences are MNHEY and SMNVEV (reference sequence). This CDR3 region has 15 residues. V was clipped by 6 bases and J by 1 base; unmatched bases: 9. This CDR3 reads CASSLNRQGSYEQYF. The CDR3 DNA follows: TGTGCCAGCAGCCTGAACCGACAGGGTTCCTACGAGCAGTACTTC.

As concerns this clonotype: A much more abundant neighbour one base away suggests this may be a read error. The chain employs TRBV5-5 and TRBJ2-5; D not certain. Germline loops: CDR1 SGHKS, CDR2 YYEKEE (reference sequence). This CDR3 has 11 amino acids. CDR3: CASSKQEAQYF. The CDR3 region has the DNA TGTGCCAGCAGCAAGCAAGAGGCCCAGTACTTC.

Notes on this clonotype: A much more abundant neighbour one base away suggests this may be a read error. The chain employs TRBV2 and TRBJ2-3; TRBD2 matches at 8 bases. The CDR3 is 14 amino acids. CDR1 is SNHLY, CDR2 FYNNEI, per germline. V lost 6 bases to trimming and J lost 4 bases; unmatched junction nucleotides: 6. Here the CDR3 reads CASRETGGADTQYF. DNA of the CDR3: TGTGCCAGCAGGGAAACGGGGGGGGCAGATACGCAGTATTTT.

The chain recombines TRBV9 with TRBJ2-2; D is perhaps TRBD1 (5 bases). The CDR3 spans 18 residues. V gave up 0 bases and J gave up 0 bases, with 15 bases separating them. From germline, CDR1 is SGDLS and CDR2 YYNGEE. As DNA, the CDR3 is TGTGCCAGCAGCGTAGGTCCCCAGGGCTGTGCGAACACCGGGGAGCTGTTTTTT. This gives the protein CASSVGPQGCANTGELFF.

This clonotype was detected ten times or more. This chain uses TRBV20-1 with TRBJ2-5; D not resolved. Trimming pared 6 bases from V and 4 bases from J, leaving 15 bases between. CDR1 and CDR2 (germline): DFQATT, SNEGSKA (reference sequence). The CDR3 loop spans 13 amino acids. The CDR3 sequence: CSAPLGWGETQYF. The CDR3 coding sequence is TGCAGTGCCCCTCTAGGGTGGGGAGAGACCCAGTACTTC.

This clonotype came up many times. This chain connects TRBV11-2 to TRBJ2-7; a possible D gene is TRBD2 (5 bases). Germline V lookup: CDR1 SGHAT, CDR2 FQNNGV. V dropped 4 bases and J dropped 6 bases, with 13 bases sitting between them. This CDR3 is built from 13 residues. The CDR3 spells CASSSLTRAEQYF. The CDR3 DNA follows: TGTGCCAGCAGCTCCTTAACTAGGGCCGAGCAGTACTTC.

CDR3 residues: CSARRGGRIDTEAFF. The CDR3 DNA reads TGCAGTGCTAGAAGGGGGGGGAGAATAGACACTGAAGCTTTCTTT. The V call is TRBV20-1, the J call TRBJ1-1; TRBD1 is a possible D gene (6 bases). The V gene's germline CDR1 is DFQATT and CDR2 SNEGSKA (reference sequence). The CDR3 extends over 15 amino acids. Trimming cost V 2 bases and J 3 bases, with 16 bases left between them.

Many counts were recorded for this clonotype. Here the CDR3 DNA reads TGTGCCAGCAGCTTGTCGTTGGGAGAGACCCAGTACTTC. Protein: CASSLSLGETQYF. The gene calls are TRBV5-4 and TRBJ2-5, with D hard to call. Trimming removed 1 base at V and 4 bases at J, with 8 bases between. The germline gives CDR1 SGHNT, CDR2 YYREEE (reference sequence). CDR3 length: 13 amino acids.

This clonotype has a count of ten or more. This rearrangement joins TRBV7-8 to TRBJ2-7; 9 bases are shared with TRBD2. With V trimmed by 3 bases and J by 6 bases, 9 bases remained unmatched. Germline CDR1 and CDR2: SGHVS and FQNEAQ. There are 15 residues in the CDR3. Here the CDR3 DNA reads TGTGCCAGCAGCTTTATCTTAGCGGGAGCTTCCGAGCAGTACTTC. Protein: CASSFILAGASEQYF.

There are many counts of this clonotype. This chain uses TRBV7-3 with TRBJ2-6; D possibly matches TRBD1 or TRBD2 (5 bases each). Trimming took off 5 bases at V and 0 bases at J, with 23 bases between the two ends. This CDR3 spans 20 amino acids. Germline-derived CDR1 and CDR2 are SGHTA and FQGTGA. DNA for the CDR3: TGTGCCAGCAGCCCCACGAGAGGGGCGGGTTGGGGCTCTGGGGCCAACGTCCTGACTTTC. This codes for CASSPTRGAGWGSGANVLTF.

In the case of this clonotype: It may be a read error: a sequence one base away is much more abundant. The chain is built from TRBV7-2 and TRBJ2-3, with 8 bases lining up with TRBD2. CDR3 length: 16 amino acids. The germline V gene has CDR1 SGHTA and CDR2 FQGNSA. The CDR3 DNA follows: TGTGCCAGCAGCTTAAAGTCGGGACTAGGGGCAGATATGCAGTATTTT. Its translation: CASSLKSGLGADMQYF.

This clonotype appeared many times. The chain links TRBV10-2 to TRBJ2-3, with a tentative D call TRBD2 (5 bases). Germline CDR1 WSHSY, CDR2 SAAADI. The V and J ends lost 2 bases and 5 bases respectively, with 5 bases between them. This CDR3 is built from 12 residues. CDR3 sequence: CASSERGDTQYF. The CDR3 DNA sequence: TGCGCCAGCAGTGAGCGGGGAGATACGCAGTATTTT.

This clonotype was seen many times. The V call is TRBV7-8, the J call TRBJ2-7; 8 bases are a match to TRBD1. V lost 1 base and J lost 6; bases outside the gene matches: 2. The germline gives CDR1 SGHVS, CDR2 FQNEAQ. The CDR3 loop spans 13 amino acids. CDR3 region: CASSLETGVEQYF. For the CDR3, the DNA is TGTGCCAGCAGCTTAGAGACAGGGGTCGAGCAGTACTTC.

With regard to this clonotype: The conserved final phenylalanine or tryptophan is absent from the CDR3, which likely points to a read error. It is unclear where the CDR3 begins or ends on the DNA, so no DNA is shown, and the CDR3 is as TCRdb lists it. V usage is TRBV20-1 and J usage is TRBJ1-2; the D call in the table, TRBD1, was not verified against the DNA. Germline V gives CDR1 DFQATT, CDR2 SNEGSKA (reference sequence). The CDR3 numbers 12 amino acids, ends counted. This CDR3 reads CSATRGIYGYAS.

In this sample, this clonotype turned up many times. One junction end disagrees with the germline gene, perhaps due to a read error. The V gene is TRBV5-1, the J gene TRBJ2-7, with 11 bases that match TRBD2. The CDR3 covers 13 residues. CDR1 is SGHRS, CDR2 YFSETQ, per germline. The CDR3 DNA follows: TGCGCCAACAGCACTAGCGGGAGTTACGAGCAGTACTTC. This translates into CANSTSGSYEQYF. Full variable domain (missing parts from reference TRBV5-1 and TRBJ2-7): KAGVTQTPRYLIKTRGQQVTLSCSPISGHRSVSWYQQTPGQGLQFLFEYFSETQRNKGNFPGRFSGRQFSNSRSEMNVSTLELGDSALYLCANSTSGSYEQYFGPGTRLTVT.

The gene calls are TRBV6-1 and TRBJ1-2; 8 nucleotides agree with TRBD1. Germline CDR1 reads MNHNS; CDR2 reads SASEGT. The CDR3 spans 13 residues. V dropped 4 bases and J dropped 8; count of bases not matched to a gene: 6. The CDR3 region is CASSAGQGGGYTF. In DNA, the CDR3 is TGTGCCAGCAGTGCAGGACAGGGTGGAGGCTACACCTTC.